This paragraph covers one T cell receptor beta chain sequence. The antigen is unknown. The record originates from a study of T cell responses to AZD1222 COVID-19 vaccine. Whole-study context: Whether given at about 4 or about 12 weeks, second doses were pooled. General study findings and limits: Reports indicate that nearly half of spike-specific TCRs are directed at unmutated variant regions. The donor cohort was predominantly white British with a female majority, and clonal diversity may have been underestimated. Spike-specific TCR breadth and depth rose after two AZD1222 doses.

Trimming took off 8 bases at V and 2 bases at J, with 15 bases between the two ends. CDR1 is MDHEN and CDR2 is SYDVKM in the germline V gene. This CDR3 spans 14 amino acids. The data were produced by immunoSEQ multiplex PCR, yet TCRdb's version contains in-frame clones alone and is incomplete. The top ten hold 20% to 25% of the sample, which has approximately 80,000 clones, 70% to 90% seen once. This specimen consisted of peripheral blood, obtained on day 0 of AZD1222 vaccination. This clonotype originated in an adult in good health. This chain uses TRBV28 with TRBJ1-2; D uncertain. The CDR3 DNA reads as TGTGCCAGCCGGGGAAGCAGGAGGAACTATGGCTACACCTTC. Amino acid sequence: CASRGSRRNYGYTF.